The 2 T cell receptor beta chains presented below share a single source sample, sequenced in a study of T-cell memory formation after mild COVID-19. TCRdb re-derived calls from the 5' RACE reads in MiXCR, one entry per CDR3 protein. This sample has 450,000 to 650,000 distinct CDR3 sequences; about a fifth occur once, and the top ten carry roughly 8.1%. What was sequenced was PBMCs or a T cell subset sorted from them (not recorded which). The source is an adult woman who had mild COVID-19 (a few samples of this study predate the infection). Cell type and time point are not known.

The V and J genes are TRBV7-9 and TRBJ2-7; the D is unclear. V lost 5 bases and J 7 bases, leaving 18 bases between the germline ends. Germline loops: CDR1 SEHNR, CDR2 FQNEAQ (reference sequence). CDR3 length equals 14 residues. The CDR3 sequence is CASSPTVGWLEQYF. The DNA of the CDR3 is TGTGCCAGCAGCCCGACGGTAGGATGGCTAGAGCAGTACTTC.

The genes are TRBV19 and TRBJ1-5; the D gene is possibly TRBD1 (6 bases). The CDR3 consists of 15 residues. V dropped 6 bases and J dropped 2 bases, with 14 bases sitting between them. Germline loops: CDR1 LNHDA, CDR2 SQIVND (reference sequence). For the CDR3, the DNA is TGTGCCAGTAGGAGTACAGGGATTGGCAATCAGCCCCAGCATTTT. It codes for CASRSTGIGNQPQHF. Using reference TRBV19 and TRBJ1-5 for the parts outside the CDR3, the full variable domain is DGGITQSPKYLFRKEGQNVTLSCEQNLNHDAMYWYRQDPGQGLRLIYYSQIVNDFQKGDIAEGYSVSREKKESFPLTVTSAQKNPTAFYLCASRSTGIGNQPQHFGDGTRLSIL.